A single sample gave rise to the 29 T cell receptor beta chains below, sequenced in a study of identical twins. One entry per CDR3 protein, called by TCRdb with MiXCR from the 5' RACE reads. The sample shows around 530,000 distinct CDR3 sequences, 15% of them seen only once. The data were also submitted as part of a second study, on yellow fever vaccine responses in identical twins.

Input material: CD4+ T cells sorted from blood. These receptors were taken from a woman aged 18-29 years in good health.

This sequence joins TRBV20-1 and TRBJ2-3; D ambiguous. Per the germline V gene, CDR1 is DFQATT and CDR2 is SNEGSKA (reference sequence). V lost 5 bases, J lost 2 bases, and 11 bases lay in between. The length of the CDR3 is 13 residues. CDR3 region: CSAPDLTTDTQYF. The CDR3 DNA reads TGCAGTGCTCCCGATCTAACCACAGATACGCAGTATTTT.

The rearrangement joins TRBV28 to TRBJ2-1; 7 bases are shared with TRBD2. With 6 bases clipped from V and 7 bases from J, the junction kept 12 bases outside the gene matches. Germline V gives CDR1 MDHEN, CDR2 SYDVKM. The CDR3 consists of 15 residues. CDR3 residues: CASSSSGAGENEQFF. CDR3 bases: TGTGCCAGCAGCTCTAGCGGAGCCGGGGAAAATGAGCAGTTCTTC. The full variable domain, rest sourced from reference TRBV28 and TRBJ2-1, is DVKVTQSSRYLVKRTGEKVFLECVQDMDHENMFWYRQDPGLGLRLIYFSYDVKMKEKGDIPEGYSVSREKKERFSLILESASTNQTSMYLCASSSSGAGENEQFFGPGTRLTVL.

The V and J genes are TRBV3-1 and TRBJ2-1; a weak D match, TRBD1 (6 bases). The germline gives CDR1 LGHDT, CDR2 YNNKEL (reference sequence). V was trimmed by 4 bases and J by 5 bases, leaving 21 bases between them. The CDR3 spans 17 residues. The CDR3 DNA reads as TGTGCCAGCAGCCGCAGGTTTGGCCTAGGGGACAACAATGAGCAGTTCTTC. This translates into CASSRRFGLGDNNEQFF.

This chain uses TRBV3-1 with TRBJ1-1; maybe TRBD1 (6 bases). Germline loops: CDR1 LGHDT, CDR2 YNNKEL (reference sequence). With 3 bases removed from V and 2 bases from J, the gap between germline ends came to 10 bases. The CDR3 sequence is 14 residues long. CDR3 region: CASSHRTANTEAFF. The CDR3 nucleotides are TGTGCCAGCAGCCACCGGACAGCTAACACTGAAGCTTTCTTT.

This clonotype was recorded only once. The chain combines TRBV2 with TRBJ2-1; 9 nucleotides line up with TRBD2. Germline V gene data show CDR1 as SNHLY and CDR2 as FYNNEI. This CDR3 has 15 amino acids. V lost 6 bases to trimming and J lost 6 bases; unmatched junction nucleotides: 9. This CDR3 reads CASRRASGASNEQFF. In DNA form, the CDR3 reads TGTGCCAGCAGGCGGGCTAGCGGGGCCTCCAATGAGCAGTTCTTC.

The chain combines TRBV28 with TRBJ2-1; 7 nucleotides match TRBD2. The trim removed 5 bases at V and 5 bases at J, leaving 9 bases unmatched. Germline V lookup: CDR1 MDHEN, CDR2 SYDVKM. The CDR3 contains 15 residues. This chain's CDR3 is CASSPRTSLDNEQFF. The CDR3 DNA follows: TGTGCCAGCAGTCCCCGGACTAGTCTGGACAATGAGCAGTTCTTC.

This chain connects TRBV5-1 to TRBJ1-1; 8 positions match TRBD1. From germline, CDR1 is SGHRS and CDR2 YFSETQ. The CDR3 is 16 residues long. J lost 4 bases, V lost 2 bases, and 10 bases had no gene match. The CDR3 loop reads CASSFAIDRGSTEAFF. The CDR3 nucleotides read TGCGCCAGCAGCTTCGCAATCGACAGGGGTAGCACTGAAGCTTTCTTT. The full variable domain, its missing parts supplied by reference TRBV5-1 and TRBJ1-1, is KAGVTQTPRYLIKTRGQQVTLSCSPISGHRSVSWYQQTPGQGLQFLFEYFSETQRNKGNFPGRFSGRQFSNSRSEMNVSTLELGDSALYLCASSFAIDRGSTEAFFGQGTRLTVV.

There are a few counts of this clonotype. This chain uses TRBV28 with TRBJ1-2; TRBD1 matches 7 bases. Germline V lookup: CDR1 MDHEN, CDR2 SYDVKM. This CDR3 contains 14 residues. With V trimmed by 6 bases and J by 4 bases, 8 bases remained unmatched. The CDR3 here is CASSPGGGLYGYTF. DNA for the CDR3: TGTGCCAGCAGCCCAGGAGGGGGCCTCTATGGCTACACCTTC.

CDR3 amino acids: CSARDGTSVIDTQYF. For the CDR3, the DNA is TGCAGTGCTAGAGACGGGACTAGCGTTATAGATACGCAGTATTTT. The chain uses TRBV20-1 and TRBJ2-3, with 10 bases aligning to TRBD2. Trimming removed 0 bases from V and 5 bases from J; junction bases left unmatched: 5. Germline V lookup: CDR1 DFQATT, CDR2 SNEGSKA (reference sequence). The CDR3 consists of 15 residues.

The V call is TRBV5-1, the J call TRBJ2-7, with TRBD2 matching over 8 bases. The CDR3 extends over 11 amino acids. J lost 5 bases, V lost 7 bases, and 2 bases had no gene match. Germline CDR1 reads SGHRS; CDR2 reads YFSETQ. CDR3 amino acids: CASREGHEQYF. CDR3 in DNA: TGCGCCAGCCGGGAGGGCCACGAGCAGTACTTC.

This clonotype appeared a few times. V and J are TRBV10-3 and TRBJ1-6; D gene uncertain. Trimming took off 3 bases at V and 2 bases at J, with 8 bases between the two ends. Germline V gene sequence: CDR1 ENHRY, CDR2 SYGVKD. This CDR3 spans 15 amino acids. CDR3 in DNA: TGTGCCATCAGTGAAACGACGCCCTATAATTCACCCCTCCACTTT. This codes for CAISETTPYNSPLHF.

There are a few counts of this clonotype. The CDR3 nucleotides are TGTGCCAGCAGCGTTCAGGGCCAGCCCCAGCATTTT. Translated, it gives CASSVQGQPQHF. The V call is TRBV7-2, the J call TRBJ1-5; tentative D call: TRBD1 (5 bases). The V end lost 5 bases, the J end lost 7 bases, and 9 bases lay between the germline ends. Per germline, CDR1 SGHTA and CDR2 FQGNSA. The CDR3 length is 12 residues.

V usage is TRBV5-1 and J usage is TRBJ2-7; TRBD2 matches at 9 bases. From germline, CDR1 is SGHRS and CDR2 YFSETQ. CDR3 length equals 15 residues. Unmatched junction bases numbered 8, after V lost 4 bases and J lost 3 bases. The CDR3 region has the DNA TGCGCCAGCAGCGTGGCGGGAGGGCAGAACTACGAGCAGTACTTC. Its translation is CASSVAGGQNYEQYF.

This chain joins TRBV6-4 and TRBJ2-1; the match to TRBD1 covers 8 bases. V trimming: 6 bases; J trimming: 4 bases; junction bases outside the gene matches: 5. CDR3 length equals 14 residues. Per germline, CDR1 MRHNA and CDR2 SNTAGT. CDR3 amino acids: CASSGTGTYNEQFF. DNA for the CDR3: TGTGCCAGCAGCGGGACAGGAACTTACAATGAGCAGTTCTTC.

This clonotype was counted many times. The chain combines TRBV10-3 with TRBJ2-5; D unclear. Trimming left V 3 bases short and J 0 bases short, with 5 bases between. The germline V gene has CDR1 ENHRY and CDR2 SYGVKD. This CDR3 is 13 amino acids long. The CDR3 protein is CAISDGYQETQYF. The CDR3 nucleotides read TGTGCCATCAGTGACGGGTACCAAGAGACCCAGTACTTC.

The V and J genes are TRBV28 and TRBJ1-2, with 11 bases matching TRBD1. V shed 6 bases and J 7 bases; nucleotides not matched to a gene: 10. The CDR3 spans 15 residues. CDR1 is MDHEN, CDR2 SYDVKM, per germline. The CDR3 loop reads CASRILSGTGGGYTF. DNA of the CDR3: TGTGCCAGCAGAATTCTCTCCGGGACAGGGGGTGGCTACACCTTC.

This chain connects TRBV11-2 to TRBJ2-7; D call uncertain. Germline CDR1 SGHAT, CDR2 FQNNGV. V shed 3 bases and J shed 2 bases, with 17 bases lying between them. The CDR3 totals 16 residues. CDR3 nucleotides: TGTGCCAGCAGCTTGGATCAGAATGGTGGAGCCTACGAGCAGTACTTC. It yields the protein CASSLDQNGGAYEQYF.

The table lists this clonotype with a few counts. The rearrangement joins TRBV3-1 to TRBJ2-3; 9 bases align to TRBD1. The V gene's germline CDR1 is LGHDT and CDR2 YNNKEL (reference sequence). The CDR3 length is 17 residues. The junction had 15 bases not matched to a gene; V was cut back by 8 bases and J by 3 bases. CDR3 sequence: CASGTGRYSSRTDTQYF. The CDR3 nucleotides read TGTGCCAGCGGGACAGGGAGGTATTCCAGCCGGACAGATACGCAGTATTTT.

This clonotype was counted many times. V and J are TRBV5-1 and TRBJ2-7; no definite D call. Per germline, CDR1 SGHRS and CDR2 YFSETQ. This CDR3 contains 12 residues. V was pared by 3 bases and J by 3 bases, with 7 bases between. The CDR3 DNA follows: TGCGCCAGCAGCTCCAATTTCTACGAGCAGTACTTC. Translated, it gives CASSSNFYEQYF.

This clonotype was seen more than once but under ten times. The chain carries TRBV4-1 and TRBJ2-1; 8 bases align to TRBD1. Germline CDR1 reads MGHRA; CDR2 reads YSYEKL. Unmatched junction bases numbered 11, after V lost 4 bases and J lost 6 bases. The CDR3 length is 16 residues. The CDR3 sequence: CASSRNQGASANEQFF. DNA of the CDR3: TGCGCCAGCAGCCGAAATCAGGGGGCGTCTGCCAATGAGCAGTTCTTC.

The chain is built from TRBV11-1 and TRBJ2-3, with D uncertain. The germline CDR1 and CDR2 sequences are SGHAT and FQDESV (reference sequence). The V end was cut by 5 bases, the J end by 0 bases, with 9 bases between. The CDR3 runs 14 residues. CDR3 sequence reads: CASSPTTSTDTQYF. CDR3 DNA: TGTGCCAGCAGCCCGACGACTAGCACAGATACGCAGTATTTT.

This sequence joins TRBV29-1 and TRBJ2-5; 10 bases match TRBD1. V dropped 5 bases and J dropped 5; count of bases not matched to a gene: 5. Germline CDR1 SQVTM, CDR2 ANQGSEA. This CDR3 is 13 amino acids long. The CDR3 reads CSVRGQGKETQYF. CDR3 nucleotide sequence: TGCAGCGTTCGGGGACAGGGGAAGGAGACCCAGTACTTC.

CDR3 loop: CASSPPRGSGGNIQYF. In nucleotides, the CDR3 is TGTGCCAGCAGCCCCCCCCGGGGCAGCGGGGGAAACATTCAGTACTTC. The genes are TRBV7-2 and TRBJ2-4; 8 nucleotides agree with TRBD2. The germline gives CDR1 SGHTA, CDR2 FQGNSA. The trim removed 5 bases at V and 6 bases at J, leaving 12 bases unmatched. This CDR3 has 16 residues.

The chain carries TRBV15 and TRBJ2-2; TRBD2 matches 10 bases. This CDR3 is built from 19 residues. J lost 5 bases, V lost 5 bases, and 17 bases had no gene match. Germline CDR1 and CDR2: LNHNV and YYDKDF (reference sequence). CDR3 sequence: CATSPRVAGGYFATGELFF. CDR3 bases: TGTGCCACCAGCCCTCGGGTAGCGGGGGGTTATTTTGCGACCGGGGAGCTGTTTTTT.

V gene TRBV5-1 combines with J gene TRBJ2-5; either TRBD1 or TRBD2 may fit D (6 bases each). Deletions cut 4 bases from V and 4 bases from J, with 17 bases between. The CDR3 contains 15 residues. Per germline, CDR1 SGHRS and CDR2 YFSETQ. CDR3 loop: CASSPLAYRVETQYF. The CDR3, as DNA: TGCGCCAGCAGCCCACTAGCTTACAGGGTAGAGACCCAGTACTTC. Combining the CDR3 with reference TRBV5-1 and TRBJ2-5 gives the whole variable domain KAGVTQTPRYLIKTRGQQVTLSCSPISGHRSVSWYQQTPGQGLQFLFEYFSETQRNKGNFPGRFSGRQFSNSRSEMNVSTLELGDSALYLCASSPLAYRVETQYFGPGTRLLVL.

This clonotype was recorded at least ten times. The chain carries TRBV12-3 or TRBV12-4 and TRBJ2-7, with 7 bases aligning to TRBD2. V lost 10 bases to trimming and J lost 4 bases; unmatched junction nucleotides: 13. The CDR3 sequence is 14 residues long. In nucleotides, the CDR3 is TGTGCCACAACGGGGCGGGAGTTAAGATACGAGCAGTACTTC. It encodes CATTGRELRYEQYF.

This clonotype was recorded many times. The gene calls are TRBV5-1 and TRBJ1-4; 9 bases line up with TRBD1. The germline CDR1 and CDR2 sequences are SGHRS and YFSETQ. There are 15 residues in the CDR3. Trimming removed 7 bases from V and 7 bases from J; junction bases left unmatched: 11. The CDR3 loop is CASRWEGDRAEKLFF. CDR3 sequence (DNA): TGCGCCAGCCGATGGGAAGGGGACAGGGCTGAAAAACTGTTTTTT. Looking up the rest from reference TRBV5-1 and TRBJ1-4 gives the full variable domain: KAGVTQTPRYLIKTRGQQVTLSCSPISGHRSVSWYQQTPGQGLQFLFEYFSETQRNKGNFPGRFSGRQFSNSRSEMNVSTLELGDSALYLCASRWEGDRAEKLFFGSGTQLSVL.

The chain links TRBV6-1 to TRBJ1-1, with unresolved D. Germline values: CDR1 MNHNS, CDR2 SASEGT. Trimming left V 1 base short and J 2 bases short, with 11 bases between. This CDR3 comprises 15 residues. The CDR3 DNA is TGTGCCAGCAGTGAAGTGTTGGGGATAAACACTGAAGCTTTCTTT. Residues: CASSEVLGINTEAFF.

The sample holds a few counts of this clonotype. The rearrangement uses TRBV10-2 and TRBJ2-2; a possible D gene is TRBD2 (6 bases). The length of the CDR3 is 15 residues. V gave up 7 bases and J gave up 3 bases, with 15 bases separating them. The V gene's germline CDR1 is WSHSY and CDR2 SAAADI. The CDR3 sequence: CASTARLGHTGELFF. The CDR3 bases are TGCGCCAGCACCGCGAGACTAGGGCACACCGGGGAGCTGTTTTTT.